The 14 T cell receptor beta chains reported below all come from one sample, sequenced in a study of cytomegalovirus exposure and HLA in healthy donors. Only in-frame clones appear in the TCRdb table, and some are missing; sequencing was by immunoSEQ multiplex PCR. The sample lists about 220,000 clones, over 70% occurring once. The source material was PBMCs. These receptors originate from a young woman in good health and CMV-seropositive.

This clone was picked up one time. The chain recombines TRBV29-1 with TRBJ2-7; the D call may be TRBD1 or TRBD2 (6 bases each). The CDR3 runs to 13 residues. Trimming removed 7 bases at V and 0 bases at J, with 13 bases between. CDR1 is SQVTM, CDR2 ANQGSEA, per germline. The CDR3, as DNA: TGCAGCGCCGTCGGAGGGGGCTCCTACGAGCAGTACTTC. It is translated as CSAVGGGSYEQYF.

The chain is built from TRBV5-4 and TRBJ2-7, with D possibly TRBD1 on 5 matching bases. V was trimmed by 4 bases and J by 1 base, leaving 9 bases between them. Per the germline V gene, CDR1 is SGHNT and CDR2 is YYREEE (reference sequence). There are 13 residues in the CDR3. CDR3: CASSIGVSYEQYF. As DNA, the CDR3 is TGTGCCAGCAGCATAGGGGTTTCCTACGAGCAGTACTTC.

The chain is built from TRBV5-8 and TRBJ1-2; no clear D. V was shortened by 7 bases and J by 2 bases, with 15 bases between the two germline ends. Per germline, CDR1 SGHTS and CDR2 YDEGEE. The CDR3 has 14 amino acids. CDR3 bases: TGTGCCAGCTCTAACTACCGAAGGAACTATGGCTACACCTTC. This codes for CASSNYRRNYGYTF. The full variable domain, completed using reference TRBV5-8 and TRBJ1-2, is EAGVTQSPTHLIKTRGQQATLRCSPISGHTSVYWYQQALGLGLQFLLWYDEGEERNRGNFPPRFSGRQFPNYSSELNVNALELEDSALYLCASSNYRRNYGYTFGSGTRLTVV.

The chain joins TRBV18 to TRBJ2-7, with D unclear. Trimming cost V 4 bases and J 4 bases, with 11 bases left between them. The CDR3 length is 13 residues. Germline CDR1 reads KGHSH; CDR2 reads LQKENI. The CDR3 coding sequence is TGTGCCAGCTCACACGGGTCTATTTACGAGCAGTACTTC. This codes for CASSHGSIYEQYF. Full variable domain (remainder filled in from reference TRBV18 and TRBJ2-7): NAGVMQNPRHLVRRRGQEARLRCSPMKGHSHVYWYRQLPEEGLKFMVYLQKENIIDESGMPKERFSAEFPKEGPSILRIQQVVRGDSAAYFCASSHGSIYEQYFGPGTRLTVT.

This clone turned up a few times. The chain uses TRBV6-5 and TRBJ1-1; the D is unclear. The V end lost 5 bases, the J end lost 0 bases, and 7 bases lay between the germline ends. The CDR3 sequence is 13 residues long. Germline V gives CDR1 MNHEY, CDR2 SVGAGI. CDR3 in amino acids: CASSGPVNTEAFF. As DNA, the CDR3 is TGTGCCAGCAGTGGCCCAGTGAACACTGAAGCTTTCTTT.

This chain uses TRBV27 with TRBJ1-1; 7 nucleotides align to TRBD1. The length of the CDR3 is 15 residues. V was clipped by 4 bases and J by 0 bases; unmatched bases: 5. From germline, CDR1 is MNHEY and CDR2 SMNVEV (reference sequence). The chain's CDR3 is CASSYNRGLNTEAFF. In DNA, the CDR3 is TGTGCCAGCAGTTACAACAGGGGATTGAACACTGAAGCTTTCTTT.

The V and J genes are TRBV2 and TRBJ1-5; D not resolved. The V gene lost 1 base and the J gene lost 9 bases, with 10 bases spanning the gap. Per germline, CDR1 SNHLY and CDR2 FYNNEI. This CDR3 contains 13 residues. Written as DNA, the CDR3 is TGTGCCAGCAGTGAAGTCCCGGGTCGGCCCCAGCATTTT. Translation gives CASSEVPGRPQHF.

This chain joins TRBV7-2 and TRBJ2-5; D ambiguous. CDR1 and CDR2 from the germline V gene are SGHTA and FQGNSA. The V gene lost 3 bases and the J gene lost 5 bases, with 7 bases spanning the gap. This CDR3 has 12 residues. CDR3 amino acids: CASSFSSETQYF. In DNA, the CDR3 is TGTGCCAGCAGCTTCAGTAGCGAGACCCAGTACTTC. The full variable domain, its missing parts supplied by reference TRBV7-2 and TRBJ2-5, is GAGVSQSPSNKVTEKGKDVELRCDPISGHTALYWYRQSLGQGLEFLIYFQGNSAPDKSGLPSDRFSAERTGGSVSTLTIQRTQQEDSAVYLCASSFSSETQYFGPGTRLLVL.

This clone was observed a few times. The rearrangement joins TRBV6-5 to TRBJ2-1; the match to TRBD2 covers 8 bases. This CDR3 region has 12 residues. Per germline, CDR1 MNHEY and CDR2 SVGAGI. Trimming at V came to 11 bases and at J to 7 bases, leaving 7 bases not matched to a gene. The CDR3, as DNA: TGTGCCGTGCTAAGCGGGAGTAATGAGCAGTTCTTC. Its translation is CAVLSGSNEQFF.

The chain's CDR3 is CASSLAGFTEAFF. CDR3 coding DNA: TGTGCCAGCAGCTTGGCTGGGTTCACTGAAGCTTTCTTT. V is TRBV5-6 and J is TRBJ1-1; no clear D gene. This CDR3 spans 13 amino acids. Germline V CDR1 and CDR2: SGHDT, YYEEEE. Deletions cut 0 bases from V and 4 bases from J, with 7 bases between.

This clone was counted between two and nine times. The J gene is TRBJ1-2, the V gene TRBV6-5; D gene unclear. The ends were cut back, 6 bases at V and 5 bases at J, with 13 bases in the middle. CDR3 length equals 13 residues. The V gene's germline CDR1 is MNHEY and CDR2 SVGAGI. The CDR3 region has the DNA TGTGCCAGCAGCCTAGGACGAATTTATGGCTACACCTTC. It is translated as CASSLGRIYGYTF.

V is TRBV6-5 and J is TRBJ1-3, with D unclear. The CDR3 has 14 residues. Germline values: CDR1 MNHEY, CDR2 SVGAGI. V lost 3 bases to trimming and J lost 6 bases, with 12 bases between them. The CDR3 protein is CASSYGQVENTIYF. CDR3 DNA sequence: TGTGCCAGCAGTTATGGCCAGGTTGAAAACACCATATATTTT.

This clone appeared a single time. The rearrangement joins TRBV27 to TRBJ1-2; TRBD1 is a possible D gene (5 bases). V was shortened by 0 bases and J by 3 bases, with 14 bases between the two germline ends. This CDR3 spans 16 amino acids. Germline assignment: CDR1 MNHEY and CDR2 SMNVEV (reference sequence). CDR3 loop: CASSLSMQGSDYGYTF. CDR3 DNA sequence: TGTGCCAGCAGTTTATCGATGCAGGGCTCCGACTATGGCTACACCTTC.

The chain has TRBV28 and TRBJ1-2; tentative D call: TRBD1 (5 bases). This CDR3 contains 15 residues. Germline loops: CDR1 MDHEN, CDR2 SYDVKM. The ends were cut back, 2 bases at V and 5 bases at J, with 15 bases in the middle. CDR3: CASSLQGWGRYGYTF. The CDR3 bases are TGTGCCAGCAGTTTACAGGGTTGGGGTCGTTATGGCTACACCTTC.